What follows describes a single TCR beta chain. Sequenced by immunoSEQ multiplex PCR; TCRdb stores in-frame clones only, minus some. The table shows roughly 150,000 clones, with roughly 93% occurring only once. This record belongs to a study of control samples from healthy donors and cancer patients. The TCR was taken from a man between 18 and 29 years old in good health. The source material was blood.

The DNA for the CDR3 is TGTGCCAGCAGCTTAAGGGCACCCGCAACTAATGAAAAACTGTTTTTT. Translating gives CASSLRAPATNEKLFF. The V gene is TRBV7-2, the J gene TRBJ1-4; D not resolved. Trimming removed 2 bases at V and 0 bases at J, with 10 bases between. The CDR3 runs 16 residues. The germline V gene encodes CDR1 SGHTA and CDR2 FQGNSA.